Included here is one T cell receptor (beta chain) sequence, with context. Its antigen is as yet unknown. The length of the CDR3 is 14 residues. With V trimmed by 6 bases and J by 6 bases, 4 bases remained unmatched. Germline V gene sequence: CDR1 MNHNY, CDR2 SVGAGI (reference sequence). The data originate from a study of OX40 agonist ivuxolimab in advanced cancers. About the study: Recorded diagnoses for dose-escalation patients were hepatocellular carcinoma, melanoma, renal cell or head and neck cancer. It was permissible to have had prior anti-PD-1, anti-PD-L1 or anti-CTLA-4 therapy, and approximately 41% had some. Two cutaneous melanoma patients and one hepatocellular carcinoma patient, three in all, had partial responses. Overall study results and limits: Expanded peripheral T cells had an undetermined antigen specificity.

Repertoires were generated with immunoSEQ multiplex PCR, while TCRdb's copy carries only in-frame clones and drops some. The table includes under 100,000 clones, about 80% detected once. The input for sequencing was CD4+ or CD8+ T cells sorted from blood, taken in a trial of the OX40 agonist ivuxolimab. The sequence came from an adult with an advanced solid tumor such as melanoma, head and neck, liver or kidney cancer. V is TRBV6-6 and J is TRBJ1-6; 8 bases fit TRBD1. The CDR3 is CASRIGQGNSPLHF. DNA of the CDR3: TGTGCCAGCAGGATAGGACAGGGTAATTCACCCCTCCACTTT.